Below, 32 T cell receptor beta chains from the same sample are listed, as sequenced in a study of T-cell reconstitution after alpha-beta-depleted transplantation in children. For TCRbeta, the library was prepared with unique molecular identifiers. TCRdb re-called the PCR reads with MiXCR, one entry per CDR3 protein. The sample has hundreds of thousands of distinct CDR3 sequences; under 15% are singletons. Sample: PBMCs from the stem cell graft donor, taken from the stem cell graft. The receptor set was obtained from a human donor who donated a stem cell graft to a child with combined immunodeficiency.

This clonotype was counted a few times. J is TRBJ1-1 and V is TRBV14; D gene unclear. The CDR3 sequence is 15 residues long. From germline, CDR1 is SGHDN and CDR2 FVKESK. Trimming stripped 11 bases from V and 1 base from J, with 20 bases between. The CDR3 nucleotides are TGTGCCTCCGCTGGCCCCCGGGAACAGAACACTGAAGCTTTCTTT. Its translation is CASAGPREQNTEAFF.

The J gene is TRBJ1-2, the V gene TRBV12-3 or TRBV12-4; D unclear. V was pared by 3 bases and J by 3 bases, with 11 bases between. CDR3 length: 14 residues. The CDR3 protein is CASSFTQRYYGYTF. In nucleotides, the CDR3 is TGTGCCAGCAGTTTCACCCAGCGATACTATGGCTACACCTTC.

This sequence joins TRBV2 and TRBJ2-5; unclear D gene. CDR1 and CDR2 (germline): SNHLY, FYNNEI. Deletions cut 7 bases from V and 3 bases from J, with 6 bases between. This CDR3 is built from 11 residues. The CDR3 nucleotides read TGTGCCAGCAAGGCTAAAGAGACCCAGTACTTC. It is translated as CASKAKETQYF.

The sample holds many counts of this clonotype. The CDR3 DNA is TGTGCCAGCAGCCAAGACGCAGGGCCAGAGACCCAGTACTTC. As protein: CASSQDAGPETQYF. The chain uses TRBV4-2 and TRBJ2-5; possibly TRBD1 for D (5 bases). Trimming shortened V by 0 bases and J by 4 bases, and 9 bases separated the two germline ends. Germline CDR1 and CDR2: LGHNA and YNFKEQ. This CDR3 has 14 amino acids.

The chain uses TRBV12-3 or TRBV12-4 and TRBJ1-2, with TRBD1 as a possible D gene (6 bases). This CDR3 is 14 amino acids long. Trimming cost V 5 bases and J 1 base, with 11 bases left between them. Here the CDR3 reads CASSLDRFNYGYTF. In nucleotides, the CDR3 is TGTGCCAGCAGTCTGGACAGATTTAACTATGGCTACACCTTC.

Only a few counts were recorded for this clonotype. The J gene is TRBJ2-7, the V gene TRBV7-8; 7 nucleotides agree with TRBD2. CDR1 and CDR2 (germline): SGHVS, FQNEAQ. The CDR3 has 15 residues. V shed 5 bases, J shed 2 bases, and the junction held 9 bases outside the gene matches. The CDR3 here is CASSRYLGGTYEQYF. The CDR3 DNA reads TGTGCCAGCAGCCGCTACCTGGGGGGGACCTACGAGCAGTACTTC.

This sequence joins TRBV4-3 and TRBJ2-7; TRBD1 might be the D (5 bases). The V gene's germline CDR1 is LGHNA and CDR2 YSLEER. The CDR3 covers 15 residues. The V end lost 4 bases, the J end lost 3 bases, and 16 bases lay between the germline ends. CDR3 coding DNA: TGCGCCAGCAGCCTGGGGCTAGATGGGGTCTACGAGCAGTACTTC. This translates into CASSLGLDGVYEQYF.

CDR3 sequence (DNA): TGTGCCAGCAGCTTAGCGCTGTCCACTCTTTACAATGAGCAGTTCTTC. Translating it yields CASSLALSTLYNEQFF. The V call is TRBV7-8, the J call TRBJ2-1; D is undetermined. Between the trimmed V and J ends, which lost 0 bases and 4 bases, there was a span of 13 bases. The CDR3 consists of 16 residues. CDR1 and CDR2 from the germline V gene are SGHVS and FQNEAQ.

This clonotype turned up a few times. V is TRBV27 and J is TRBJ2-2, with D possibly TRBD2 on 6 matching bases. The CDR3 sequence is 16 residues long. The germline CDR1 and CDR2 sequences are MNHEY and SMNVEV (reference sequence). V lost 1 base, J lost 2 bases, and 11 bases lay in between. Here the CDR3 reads CASSLFSGTNTGELFF. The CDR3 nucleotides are TGTGCCAGCAGTTTATTCTCAGGGACTAACACCGGGGAGCTGTTTTTT.

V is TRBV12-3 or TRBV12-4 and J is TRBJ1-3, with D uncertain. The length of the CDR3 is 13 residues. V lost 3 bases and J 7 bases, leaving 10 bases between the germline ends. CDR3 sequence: CASSFSLMNTIYF. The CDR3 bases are TGTGCCAGCAGTTTCAGTCTGATGAACACCATATATTTT.

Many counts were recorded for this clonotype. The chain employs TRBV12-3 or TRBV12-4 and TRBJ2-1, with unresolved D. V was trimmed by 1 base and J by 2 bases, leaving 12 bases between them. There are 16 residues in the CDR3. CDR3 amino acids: CASSLGAPWAYNEQFF. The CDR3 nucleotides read TGTGCCAGCAGTTTAGGCGCCCCCTGGGCCTACAATGAGCAGTTCTTC.

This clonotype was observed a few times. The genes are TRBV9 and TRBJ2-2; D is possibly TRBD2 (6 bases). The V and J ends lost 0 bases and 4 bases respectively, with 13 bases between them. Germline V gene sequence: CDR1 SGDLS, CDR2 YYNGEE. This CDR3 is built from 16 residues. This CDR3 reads CASSVGRLAPTGELFF. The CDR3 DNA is TGTGCCAGCAGCGTAGGGCGGCTAGCGCCCACCGGGGAGCTGTTTTTT. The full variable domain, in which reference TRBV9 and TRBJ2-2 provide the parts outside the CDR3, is DSGVTQTPKHLITATGQRVTLRCSPRSGDLSVYWYQQSLDQGLQFLIQYYNGEERAKGNILERFSAQQFPDLHSELNLSSLELGDSALYFCASSVGRLAPTGELFFGEGSRLTVL.

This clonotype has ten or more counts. In nucleotides, the CDR3 is TGTGCCAGCAGCTTAATCCGGGCAGATACGCAGTATTTT. This encodes CASSLIRADTQYF. The V call is TRBV7-3, the J call TRBJ2-3; unclear D gene. Germline lookup yields CDR1 SGHTA and CDR2 FQGTGA. Trimming took 1 base from V and 4 from J, leaving 6 bases between them. CDR3 length: 13 residues.

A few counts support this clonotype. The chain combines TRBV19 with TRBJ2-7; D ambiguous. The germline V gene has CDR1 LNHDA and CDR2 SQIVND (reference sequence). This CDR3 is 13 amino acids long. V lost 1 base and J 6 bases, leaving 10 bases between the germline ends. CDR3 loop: CASSIGLRAEQYF. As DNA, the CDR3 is TGTGCCAGTAGTATAGGGCTTAGAGCCGAGCAGTACTTC.

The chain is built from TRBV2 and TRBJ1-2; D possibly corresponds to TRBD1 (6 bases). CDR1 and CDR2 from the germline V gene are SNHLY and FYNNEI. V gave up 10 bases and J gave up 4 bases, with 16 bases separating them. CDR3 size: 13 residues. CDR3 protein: CATQGIMIYGYTF. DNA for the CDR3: TGTGCCACCCAGGGGATTATGATCTATGGCTACACCTTC.

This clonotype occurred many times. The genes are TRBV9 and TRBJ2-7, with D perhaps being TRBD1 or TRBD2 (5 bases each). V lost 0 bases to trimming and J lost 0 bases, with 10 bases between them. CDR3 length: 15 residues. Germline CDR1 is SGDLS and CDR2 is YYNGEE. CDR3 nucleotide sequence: TGTGCCAGCAGCGTAGGAGGGACGGGCTCCTACGAGCAGTACTTC. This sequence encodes CASSVGGTGSYEQYF. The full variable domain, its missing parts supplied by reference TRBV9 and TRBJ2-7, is DSGVTQTPKHLITATGQRVTLRCSPRSGDLSVYWYQQSLDQGLQFLIQYYNGEERAKGNILERFSAQQFPDLHSELNLSSLELGDSALYFCASSVGGTGSYEQYFGPGTRLTVT.

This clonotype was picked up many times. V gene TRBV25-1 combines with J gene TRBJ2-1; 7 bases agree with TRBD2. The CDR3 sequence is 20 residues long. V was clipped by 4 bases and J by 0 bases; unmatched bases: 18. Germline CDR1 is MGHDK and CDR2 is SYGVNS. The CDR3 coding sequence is TGTGCCAGCAGTGGAAAAGGGAGGGCCCTAATCCCGAGCTCCTACAATGAGCAGTTCTTC. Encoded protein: CASSGKGRALIPSSYNEQFF. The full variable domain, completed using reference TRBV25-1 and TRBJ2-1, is EADIYQTPRYLVIGTGKKITLECSQTMGHDKMYWYQQDPGMELHLIHYSYGVNSTEKGDLSSESTVSRIRTEHFPLTLESARPSHTSQYLCASSGKGRALIPSSYNEQFFGPGTRLTVL.

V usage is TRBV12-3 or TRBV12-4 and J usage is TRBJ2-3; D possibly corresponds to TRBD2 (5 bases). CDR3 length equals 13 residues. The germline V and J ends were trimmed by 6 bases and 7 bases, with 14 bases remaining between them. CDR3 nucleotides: TGTGCCAGCAGCCCCGTCCGGGGAAATACGCAGTATTTT. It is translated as CASSPVRGNTQYF.

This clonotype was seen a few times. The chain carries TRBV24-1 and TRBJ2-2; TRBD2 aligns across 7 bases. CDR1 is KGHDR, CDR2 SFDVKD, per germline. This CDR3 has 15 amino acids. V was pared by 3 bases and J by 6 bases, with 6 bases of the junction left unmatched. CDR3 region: CATSDPGGIAGELFF. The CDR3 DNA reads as TGTGCCACCAGTGATCCCGGGGGGATCGCCGGGGAGCTGTTTTTT.

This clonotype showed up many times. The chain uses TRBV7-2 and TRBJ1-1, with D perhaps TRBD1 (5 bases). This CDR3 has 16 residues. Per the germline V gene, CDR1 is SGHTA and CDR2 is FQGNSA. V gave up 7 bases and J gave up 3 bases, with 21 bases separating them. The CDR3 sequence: CASTSYRGEFYTEAFF. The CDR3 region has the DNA TGTGCCAGCACCTCTTACAGAGGGGAGTTTTACACTGAAGCTTTCTTT.

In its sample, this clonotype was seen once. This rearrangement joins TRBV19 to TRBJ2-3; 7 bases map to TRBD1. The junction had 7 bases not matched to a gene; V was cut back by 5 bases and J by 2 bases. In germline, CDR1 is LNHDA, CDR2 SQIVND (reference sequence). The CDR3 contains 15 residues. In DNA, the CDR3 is TGTGCCAGTAGTCGGACAGGCCGCCCCACAGATACGCAGTATTTT. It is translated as CASSRTGRPTDTQYF.

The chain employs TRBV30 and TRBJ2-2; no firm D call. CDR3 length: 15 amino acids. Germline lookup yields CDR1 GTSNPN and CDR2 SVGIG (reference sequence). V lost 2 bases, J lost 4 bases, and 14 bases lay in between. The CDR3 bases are TGTGCCTGGAGTAAGACGGCACTGGGCACCGGGGAGCTGTTTTTT. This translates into CAWSKTALGTGELFF.

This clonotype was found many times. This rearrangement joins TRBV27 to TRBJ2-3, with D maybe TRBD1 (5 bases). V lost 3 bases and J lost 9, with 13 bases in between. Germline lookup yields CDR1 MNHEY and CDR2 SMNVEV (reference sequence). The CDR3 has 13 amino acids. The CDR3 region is CASSLAATGTQYF. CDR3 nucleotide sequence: TGTGCCAGCAGTTTGGCGGCCACAGGCACGCAGTATTTT.

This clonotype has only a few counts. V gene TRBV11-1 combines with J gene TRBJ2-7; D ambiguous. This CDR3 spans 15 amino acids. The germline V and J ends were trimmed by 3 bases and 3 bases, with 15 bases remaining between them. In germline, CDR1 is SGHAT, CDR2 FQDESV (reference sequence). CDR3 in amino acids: CASSFTPGDRYEQYF. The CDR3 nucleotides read TGTGCCAGCAGCTTTACGCCTGGGGATCGCTACGAGCAGTACTTC.

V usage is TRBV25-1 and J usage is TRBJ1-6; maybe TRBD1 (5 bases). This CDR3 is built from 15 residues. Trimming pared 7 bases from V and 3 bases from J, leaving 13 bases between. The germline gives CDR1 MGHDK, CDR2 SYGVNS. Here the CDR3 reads CASTGGVGYNSPLHF. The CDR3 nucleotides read TGTGCCAGCACGGGAGGGGTCGGCTATAATTCACCCCTCCACTTT.

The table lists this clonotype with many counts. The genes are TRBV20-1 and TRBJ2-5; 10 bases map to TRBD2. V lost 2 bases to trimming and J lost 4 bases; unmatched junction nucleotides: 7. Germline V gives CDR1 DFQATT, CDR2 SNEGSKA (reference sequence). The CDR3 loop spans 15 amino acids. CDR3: CSARRLAGEIETQYF. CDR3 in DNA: TGCAGTGCTAGACGACTAGCGGGCGAAATAGAGACCCAGTACTTC.

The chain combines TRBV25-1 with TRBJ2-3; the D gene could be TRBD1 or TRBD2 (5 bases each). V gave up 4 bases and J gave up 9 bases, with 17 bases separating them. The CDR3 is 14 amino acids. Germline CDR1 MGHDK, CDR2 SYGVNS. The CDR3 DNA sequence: TGTGCCAGCAGTGTACGCTCCCAGGGAGAGACGCAGTATTTT. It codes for CASSVRSQGETQYF.

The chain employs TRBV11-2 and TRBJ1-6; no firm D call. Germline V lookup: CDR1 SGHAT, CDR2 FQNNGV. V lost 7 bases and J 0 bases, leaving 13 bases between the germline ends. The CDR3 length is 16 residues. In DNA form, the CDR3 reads TGTGCCAGCAAGCCCCGGGCGAGCTCCTATAATTCACCCCTCCACTTT. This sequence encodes CASKPRASSYNSPLHF.

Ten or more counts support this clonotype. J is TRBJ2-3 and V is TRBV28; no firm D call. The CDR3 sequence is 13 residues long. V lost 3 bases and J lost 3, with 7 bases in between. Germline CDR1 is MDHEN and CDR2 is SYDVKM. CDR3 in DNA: TGTGCCAGCAGTTTTCGGGTTACAGATACGCAGTATTTT. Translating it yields CASSFRVTDTQYF. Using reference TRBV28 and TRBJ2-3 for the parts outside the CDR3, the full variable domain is DVKVTQSSRYLVKRTGEKVFLECVQDMDHENMFWYRQDPGLGLRLIYFSYDVKMKEKGDIPEGYSVSREKKERFSLILESASTNQTSMYLCASSFRVTDTQYFGPGTRLTVL.

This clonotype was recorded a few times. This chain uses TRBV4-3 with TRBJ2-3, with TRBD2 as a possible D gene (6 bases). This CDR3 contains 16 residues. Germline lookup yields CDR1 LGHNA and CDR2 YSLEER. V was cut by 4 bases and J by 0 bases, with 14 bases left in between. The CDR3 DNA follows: TGCGCCAGCAGCCCGAATCCGGGGGACAGCACAGATACGCAGTATTTT. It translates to CASSPNPGDSTDTQYF.

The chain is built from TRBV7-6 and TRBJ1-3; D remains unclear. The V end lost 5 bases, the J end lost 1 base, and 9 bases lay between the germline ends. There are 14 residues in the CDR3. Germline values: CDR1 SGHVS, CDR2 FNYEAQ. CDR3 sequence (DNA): TGTGCCAGCAGCCCCCGTAGATCTGGAAACACCATATATTTT. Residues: CASSPRRSGNTIYF.

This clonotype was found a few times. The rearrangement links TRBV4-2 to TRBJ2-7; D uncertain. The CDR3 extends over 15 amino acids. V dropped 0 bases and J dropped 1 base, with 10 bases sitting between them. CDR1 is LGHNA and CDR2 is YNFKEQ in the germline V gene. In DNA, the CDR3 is TGTGCCAGCAGCCAAGAGTCGGGTAATTCCTACGAGCAGTACTTC. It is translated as CASSQESGNSYEQYF.